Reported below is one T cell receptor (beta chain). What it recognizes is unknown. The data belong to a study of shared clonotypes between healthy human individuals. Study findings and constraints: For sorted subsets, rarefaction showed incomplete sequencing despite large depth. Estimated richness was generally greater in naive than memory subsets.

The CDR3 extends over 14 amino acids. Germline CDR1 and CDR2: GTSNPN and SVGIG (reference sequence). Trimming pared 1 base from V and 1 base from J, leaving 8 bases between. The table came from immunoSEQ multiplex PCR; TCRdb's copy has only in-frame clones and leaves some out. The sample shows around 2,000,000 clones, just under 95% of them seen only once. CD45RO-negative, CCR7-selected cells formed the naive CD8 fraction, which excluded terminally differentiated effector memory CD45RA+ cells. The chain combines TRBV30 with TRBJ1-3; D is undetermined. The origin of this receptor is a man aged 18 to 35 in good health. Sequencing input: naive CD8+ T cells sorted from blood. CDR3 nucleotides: TGTGCCTGGAGTGCGGGTGATTCTGGAAACACCATATATTTT. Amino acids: CAWSAGDSGNTIYF. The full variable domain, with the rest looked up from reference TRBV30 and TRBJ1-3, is SQTIHQWPATLVQPVGSPLSLECTVEGTSNPNLYWYRQAAGRGLQLLFYSVGIGQISSEVPQNLSASRPQDRQFILSSKKLLLSDSGFYLCAWSAGDSGNTIYFGEGSWLTVV.